This entry lists 21 T cell receptor beta chains sequenced from one sample in a study of OX40 agonist ivuxolimab in advanced cancers. Libraries were prepared by immunoSEQ multiplex PCR; TCRdb keeps only in-frame clonotypes and omits some of them. The table includes approximately 75,000 clones, more than 75% detected once. Sequenced here: CD4+ or CD8+ T cells sorted from blood, sampled in a trial of the OX40 agonist ivuxolimab. Receptor source: an adult with an advanced solid tumor such as melanoma, head and neck, liver or kidney cancer.

The chain carries TRBV7-9 and TRBJ2-3, with 9 bases aligning to TRBD1. This CDR3 contains 15 residues. V was clipped by 5 bases and J by 6 bases; unmatched bases: 9. CDR1 and CDR2 from the germline V gene are SEHNR and FQNEAQ (reference sequence). Here the CDR3 DNA reads TGTGCCAGCAGCAACTGGGACAGGGTCGGTGATACGCAGTATTTT. This sequence encodes CASSNWDRVGDTQYF.

This chain joins TRBV7-9 and TRBJ1-5; 7 bases agree with TRBD1. CDR3 length equals 12 residues. The germline CDR1 and CDR2 sequences are SEHNR and FQNEAQ (reference sequence). The ends lost 1 base at V and 16 bases at J; junction bases unmatched: 7. CDR3 DNA: TGTGCCAGCAGCTTAGTGGCGGGGACAGTACATTTT. Its translation is CASSLVAGTVHF. The full variable domain, in which reference TRBV7-9 and TRBJ1-5 provide the parts outside the CDR3, is DTGVSQNPRHKITKRGQNVTFRCDPISEHNRLYWYRQTLGQGPEFLTYFQNEAQLEKSRLLSDRFSAERPKGSFSTLEIQRTEQGDSAMYLCASSLVAGTVHFGDGTRLSIL.

This rearrangement joins TRBV7-2 to TRBJ2-7; D ambiguous. Germline V gives CDR1 SGHTA, CDR2 FQGNSA. The CDR3 has 17 residues. V was shortened by 1 base and J by 0 bases, with 16 bases between the two germline ends. CDR3 sequence reads: CASSLDSSIGSSYEQYF. The DNA for the CDR3 is TGTGCCAGCAGCTTAGACTCATCGATCGGTAGCTCCTACGAGCAGTACTTC.

The chain has TRBV10-3 and TRBJ2-3; tentatively, D is TRBD2 (6 bases). Germline assignment: CDR1 ENHRY and CDR2 SYGVKD. The CDR3 totals 14 residues. Trimming pared 3 bases from V and 2 bases from J, leaving 9 bases between. Here the CDR3 DNA reads TGTGCCATCAGTGACAGGGACTCCACAGATACGCAGTATTTT. It is translated as CAISDRDSTDTQYF.

V usage is TRBV4-3 and J usage is TRBJ1-3, with D possibly being TRBD1 (5 bases). There are 16 residues in the CDR3. CDR1 is LGHNA, CDR2 YSLEER, per germline. V dropped 0 bases and J dropped 4 bases, with 13 bases sitting between them. The CDR3 nucleotides read TGCGCCAGCAGCCAAGATGGGGCCCAGAGGGGAAACACCATATATTTT. It specifies CASSQDGAQRGNTIYF.

The V call is TRBV18, the J call TRBJ2-1, with 14 nucleotides matching TRBD2. The CDR3 sequence is 20 residues long. CDR1 is KGHSH, CDR2 LQKENI, per germline. The ends lost 3 bases at V and 7 bases at J; junction bases unmatched: 17. The CDR3 DNA follows: TGTGCCAGCTCACCTGTCCCGGGACTAGCGGGAGAAGCGGTTTTGAATGAGCAGTTCTTC. It codes for CASSPVPGLAGEAVLNEQFF.

V is TRBV19 and J is TRBJ2-3; D is unresolved. The V gene lost 4 bases and the J gene lost 0 bases, with 11 bases spanning the gap. The CDR3 loop spans 15 amino acids. CDR1 and CDR2 from the germline V gene are LNHDA and SQIVND (reference sequence). This CDR3 is CASSTQRTSTDTQYF. CDR3 in DNA: TGTGCCAGTAGTACCCAACGTACTAGCACAGATACGCAGTATTTT.

This chain links TRBV4-1 with TRBJ1-5, with D possibly TRBD1 on 6 matching bases. Trimming left V 3 bases short and J 7 bases short, with 10 bases between. Germline V gene data show CDR1 as MGHRA and CDR2 as YSYEKL. The CDR3 sequence is 13 residues long. CDR3 DNA: TGCGCCAGCAGCCAGGGGGACATACAGCCCCAGCATTTT. Amino acid sequence: CASSQGDIQPQHF.

The chain has TRBV7-2 and TRBJ2-1; D tentatively fits TRBD1 or TRBD2 (6 bases each). CDR3 length equals 16 residues. Germline CDR1 is SGHTA and CDR2 is FQGNSA. V lost 10 bases and J lost 8, with 27 bases in between. The CDR3 DNA sequence: TGTGCCACCTCAAATGAGGGGGAAGCGGGTACCGATGAGCAGTTCTTC. Amino acid sequence: CATSNEGEAGTDEQFF.

The V gene is TRBV6-1, the J gene TRBJ2-5, with TRBD2 as a possible D gene (6 bases). This CDR3 is 15 amino acids long. Germline CDR1 MNHNS, CDR2 SASEGT. Trimming shortened V by 0 bases and J by 7 bases, and 15 bases separated the two germline ends. CDR3 amino acids: CASSEAGGAQGTQYF. CDR3 in DNA: TGTGCCAGCAGTGAAGCTGGAGGGGCTCAGGGGACCCAGTACTTC.

This chain uses TRBV19 with TRBJ2-3, with 12 bases matching TRBD1. The CDR3 sequence is 13 residues long. Germline V gene lookup returns CDR1 LNHDA and CDR2 SQIVND (reference sequence). The V gene end was trimmed by 5 bases and the J gene end by 15 bases; junction bases not matched to a gene: 9. In nucleotides, the CDR3 is TGTGCCAGTAGTGTCACCGGGACAGGGGGCGCTTATTTT. Its protein is CASSVTGTGGAYF.

The chain joins TRBV11-3 to TRBJ2-1, with 9 bases fitting TRBD1. The CDR3 totals 15 residues. The germline CDR1 and CDR2 sequences are SGHNT and YENEEA. V lost 5 bases, J lost 7 bases, and 9 bases stayed unmatched. CDR3: CASSIGTGRLNEQFF. CDR3 nucleotides: TGTGCCAGCAGCATAGGGACAGGGCGTTTGAATGAGCAGTTCTTC.

The chain has TRBV6-6 and TRBJ2-7; D may be TRBD1 (5 bases). The ends were cut back, 3 bases at V and 4 bases at J, with 13 bases in the middle. Germline values: CDR1 MNHNY, CDR2 SVGAGI (reference sequence). This CDR3 has 14 residues. This chain's CDR3 is CASSYGGRVYEQYF. The CDR3 DNA reads TGTGCCAGCAGTTATGGTGGCAGGGTTTACGAGCAGTACTTC.

V gene TRBV4-2 combines with J gene TRBJ1-6, with TRBD1 matching over 8 bases. CDR1 and CDR2 (germline): LGHNA, YNFKEQ. The length of the CDR3 is 19 residues. With V trimmed by 0 bases and J by 6 bases, 13 bases remained unmatched. CDR3 amino acids: CASSQEWLQGDRGNSPLHF. CDR3 coding DNA: TGTGCCAGCAGCCAAGAATGGCTTCAAGGAGACAGGGGTAATTCACCCCTCCACTTT.

The chain links TRBV7-2 to TRBJ2-7; D possibly uses TRBD1 or TRBD2 (5 bases each). The CDR3 totals 14 residues. Germline values: CDR1 SGHTA, CDR2 FQGNSA. V lost 8 bases to trimming and J lost 3 bases, with 17 bases between them. As DNA, the CDR3 is TGTGCCAGCCGCGATGGTGGGACCAACTACGAGCAGTACTTC. It yields the protein CASRDGGTNYEQYF.

The rearrangement links TRBV5-1 to TRBJ1-2; the D is unclear. Trimming left V 6 bases short and J 0 bases short, with 15 bases between. Germline V gene lookup returns CDR1 SGHRS and CDR2 YFSETQ. CDR3 length: 15 amino acids. CDR3 sequence (DNA): TGCGCCAGCACCCTGAGTGGAGGGACTAACTATGGCTACACCTTC. The encoded protein is CASTLSGGTNYGYTF.

This sequence joins TRBV19 and TRBJ1-5; D remains ambiguous. The CDR3 sequence is 13 residues long. CDR1 LNHDA and CDR2 SQIVND come from the germline V gene (reference sequence). The V end lost 2 bases, the J end lost 5 bases, and 7 bases lay between the germline ends. CDR3 in amino acids: CASSINEDQPQHF. DNA of the CDR3: TGTGCCAGTAGTATAAACGAAGATCAGCCCCAGCATTTT. The whole variable domain, filled in from reference TRBV19 and TRBJ1-5, reads DGGITQSPKYLFRKEGQNVTLSCEQNLNHDAMYWYRQDPGQGLRLIYYSQIVNDFQKGDIAEGYSVSREKKESFPLTVTSAQKNPTAFYLCASSINEDQPQHFGDGTRLSIL.

This chain uses TRBV7-3 with TRBJ1-1, with a tentative D call TRBD1 (5 bases). The germline gives CDR1 SGHTA, CDR2 FQGTGA. The CDR3 runs to 13 residues. V lost 2 bases, J lost 1 base, and 5 bases lay in between. CDR3 bases: TGTGCCAGCAGCTTACAGGGGAACACTGAAGCTTTCTTT. It codes for CASSLQGNTEAFF.

The J gene is TRBJ2-5, the V gene TRBV5-1; 10 nucleotides align to TRBD2. TRBJ2-7 explains the end of the DNA better; the J call may be wrong. CDR3 size: 16 residues. From germline, CDR1 is SGHRS and CDR2 YFSETQ. In nucleotides, the CDR3 is TGCGCCAGCAGCTTGGAGGCTAGCGGGGGTCTCGGCGAGCAGTACTTC. Its translation: CASSLEASGGLGEQYF.

The rearrangement uses TRBV4-1 and TRBJ2-5, with 7 positions matching TRBD2. Germline CDR1 MGHRA, CDR2 YSYEKL. Germline trimming cut 0 bases from V and 0 bases from J; bases unmatched to any gene: 13. There are 19 residues in the CDR3. The CDR3 DNA sequence: TGCGCCAGCAGCCAAGAAAGGCTAGCGGCTCCAAGGTACCAAGAGACCCAGTACTTC. Translating it yields CASSQERLAAPRYQETQYF.

The chain links TRBV11-1 to TRBJ1-2; weak D call: TRBD1 (6 bases). Trimming pared 0 bases from V and 4 bases from J, leaving 9 bases between. There are 14 residues in the CDR3. The V gene's germline CDR1 is SGHAT and CDR2 FQDESV (reference sequence). The CDR3 reads CASSLADSIYGYTF. Written as DNA, the CDR3 is TGTGCCAGCAGCTTAGCGGACAGTATCTATGGCTACACCTTC.